This T cell receptor beta chain originates from a study of Graves' ophthalmopathy and Graves' hyperthyroidism. This clonotype has ten or more counts. In this CDR3 the conserved last residue, phenylalanine or tryptophan, is missing, so a read error is likely. It is unclear where the CDR3 begins or ends on the DNA, so no DNA is shown, and the CDR3 is as TCRdb lists it. Germline lookup yields CDR1 MNHNS and CDR2 SASEGT. From its first to its last residue, the CDR3 has 16 amino acids. Amplifying from RNA transcripts, the study obtained TCR beta CDR3 regions. RT-PCR in the first round used HTBI primers; a second-round multiplex PCR followed. Via MiXCR, TCRdb re-called the multiplex PCR reads, giving one row per CDR3 protein. Here the sample spans hundreds of thousands of distinct CDR3 sequences, 22% being singletons. Cases classed as stable hyperthyroidism had no ophthalmopathy within 18 months of follow-up.

The sample taken for sequencing was peripheral blood. The receptor was isolated from a woman younger than 35 with stable Graves' hyperthyroidism. Some clones in this sample may be carry-over from other donors' samples. The chain has TRBV6-1 and TRBJ1-6; the listed D gene, TRBD1, was not tested against the DNA. CDR3 residues: CASSEAGWAGMSPPNI.